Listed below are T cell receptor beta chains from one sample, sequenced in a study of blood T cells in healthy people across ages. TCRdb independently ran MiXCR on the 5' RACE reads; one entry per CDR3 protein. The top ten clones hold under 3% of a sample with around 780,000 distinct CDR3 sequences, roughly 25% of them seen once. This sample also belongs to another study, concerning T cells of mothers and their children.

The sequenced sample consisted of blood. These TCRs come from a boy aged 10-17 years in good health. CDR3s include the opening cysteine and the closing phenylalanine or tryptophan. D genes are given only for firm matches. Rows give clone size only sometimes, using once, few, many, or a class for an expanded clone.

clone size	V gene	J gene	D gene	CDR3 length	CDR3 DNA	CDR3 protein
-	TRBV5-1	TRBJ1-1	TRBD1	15	TGCGCCAGCAGCTTGGTGGGGAACAGGGGAGCTGAAGCTTTCTTT	CASSLVGNRGAEAFF
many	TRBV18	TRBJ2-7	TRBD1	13	TGTGCCAGCTCACCGGGACAGCTCTACGAGCAGTACTTC	CASSPGQLYEQYF
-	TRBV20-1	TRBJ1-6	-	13	TGCAGTGTCAGAAAAGGGGCCAATTCACCCCTCCACTTT	CSVRKGANSPLHF
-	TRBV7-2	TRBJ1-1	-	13	TGTGCCAGCAGCTTATTACAGGGCGATGAAGCTTTCTTT	CASSLLQGDEAFF
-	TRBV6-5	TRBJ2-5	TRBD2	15	TGTGCCAGCAGAAGAGGGGAGGGGCAGTTGAAGACCCAGTACTTC	CASRRGEGQLKTQYF
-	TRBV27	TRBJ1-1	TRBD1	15	TGTGCCAGCAGGATAGAGACAGGGCTAGGCACTGAAGCTTTCTTT	CASRIETGLGTEAFF
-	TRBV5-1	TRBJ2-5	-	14	TGCGCCAGCAGCTTGTACACTAGGGAAGAGACCCAGTACTTC	CASSLYTREETQYF
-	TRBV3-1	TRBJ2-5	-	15	TGTGCCAGCAGCCAAGATGGCGCCAACCAAGAGACCCAGTACTTC	CASSQDGANQETQYF
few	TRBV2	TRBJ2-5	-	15	TGTGCCAGCAGTGGGGACTTCACCTATCAAGAGACCCAGTACTTC	CASSGDFTYQETQYF
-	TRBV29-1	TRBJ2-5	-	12	TGCAGCCTCGCCGGACTCCAAGAGACCCAGTACTTC	CSLAGLQETQYF
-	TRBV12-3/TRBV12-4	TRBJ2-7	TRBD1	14	TGTGCCAGCAGTCCGGACAGGGCAACCTACGAGCAGTACTTC	CASSPDRATYEQYF
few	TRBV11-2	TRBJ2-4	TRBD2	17	TGTGCCAGCCGAAGGACTAGAGGGACGACGCCCAAAAACATTCAGTACTTC	CASRRTRGTTPKNIQYF
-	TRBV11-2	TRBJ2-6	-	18	TGTGCCAGCAGCTACGCTGGACAGACCCTCTCTGGGGCCAACGTCCTGACTTTC	CASSYAGQTLSGANVLTF
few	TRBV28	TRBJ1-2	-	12	TGTGCCAGCAGTTTATTAGGGTTCGGCTACACCTTC	CASSLLGFGYTF
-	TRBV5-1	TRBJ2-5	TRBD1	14	TGCGCCAGCAGCGGCAGGGGGTTGGTCGAGACCCAGTACTTC	CASSGRGLVETQYF
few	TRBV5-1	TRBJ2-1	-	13	TGCGCCAGCGGGGGCCCAGGGGGGAATGAGCAGCTCTTC	CASGGPGGNEQLF
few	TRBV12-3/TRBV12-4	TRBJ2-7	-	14	TGTGCCAGCAGTTTACGGGGGGCCTCCTACGAGCAGTACTTC	CASSLRGASYEQYF
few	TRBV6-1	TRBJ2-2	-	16	TGTGCCAGTAATAAATTCCGGGACAAAGGCACCGGGGAGCTGTTTTTT	CASNKFRDKGTGELFF
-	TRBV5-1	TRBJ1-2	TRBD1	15	TGCGCCAGCAGCTTCGGGACAGGGATGATCTATGGCTACACCTTC	CASSFGTGMIYGYTF
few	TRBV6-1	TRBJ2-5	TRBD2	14	TGTGCCAGCAGCCCCCGGGAGGGTTGGGAGACCCAGTACTTC	CASSPREGWETQYF
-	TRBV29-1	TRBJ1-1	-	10	TGCAGCGTTACGGGGGCTGAAGCTTTCTTT	CSVTGAEAFF
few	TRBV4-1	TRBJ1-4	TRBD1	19	TGCGCCAGCAGCCAAGATAAAGGACAGGGGGCCCCCCGGGGTGAAAAACTGTTTTTT	CASSQDKGQGAPRGEKLFF
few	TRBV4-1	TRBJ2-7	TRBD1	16	TGCGCCAGCAGCCAAGCAGGACAGGGTTTCGACTACGAGCAGTACTTC	CASSQAGQGFDYEQYF
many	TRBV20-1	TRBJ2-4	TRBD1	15	TGCAGTGCTACTCCGGGACAGGGGGTTAAAAACATTCAGTACTTC	CSATPGQGVKNIQYF
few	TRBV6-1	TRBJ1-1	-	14	TGTGCCAGCAGTGGATGGCAGGCCCCCACTGAAGCTTTCTTT	CASSGWQAPTEAFF
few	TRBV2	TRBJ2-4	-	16	TGTGCCAGCAGGTCAGGAGCGACCCTAGCCAAAAACATTCAGTACTTC	CASRSGATLAKNIQYF